Listed below are T cell receptor beta chains from one sample, sequenced in a study of beta chain features in type 1 diabetes. Repertoires were generated with immunoSEQ multiplex PCR, while TCRdb's copy carries only in-frame clones and drops some. The sample has about 700,000 clones; around 15% are singletons. Sequenced sample: naive CD4+ T cells from blood. The receptors derive from a man between 18 and 35 years old with type 1 diabetes. Both conserved end residues are part of each CDR3. A D gene is named only where the DNA matches it firmly. Clone size is shown for a subset of rows, as once, few, many or a class of expanded clone.

d_call	v_call	clone_size	cdr3_length	j_call	cdr3_aa	cdr3_nt
NA	TRBV6-5	NA	14	TRBJ1-2	CASSPGKVDYGYTF	TGTGCCAGCAGTCCCGGGAAGGTGGACTATGGCTACACCTTC
NA	TRBV6-1	NA	14	TRBJ1-4	CASSGGLTNEKLFF	TGTGCCAGCAGCGGGGGGCTGACTAATGAAAAACTGTTTTTT
NA	TRBV30	many	15	TRBJ2-1	CAWSVEGGPYNEQFF	TGTGCCTGGAGTGTAGAGGGTGGCCCCTACAATGAGCAGTTCTTC
NA	TRBV7-2	few	15	TRBJ2-1	CASSLGGPPYNEQFF	TGTGCCAGCAGCTTAGGGGGTCCACCTTACAATGAGCAGTTCTTC
TRBD1	TRBV9	NA	15	TRBJ2-2	CASSVQGQFTGELFF	TGTGCCAGCAGCGTACAGGGACAGTTCACCGGGGAGCTGTTTTTT
NA	TRBV2	few	14	TRBJ1-2	CASSRTDTNYGYTF	TGTGCCAGCAGCCGGACGGACACTAACTATGGCTACACCTTC
NA	TRBV4-1	few	15	TRBJ2-1	CASSYGHSPGNEQFF	TGCGCCAGCAGTTACGGACACTCCCCGGGCAATGAGCAGTTCTTC
NA	TRBV10-3	few	13	TRBJ1-1	CAIKGYKDTEAFF	TGTGCCATCAAGGGGTATAAAGACACTGAAGCTTTCTTT
NA	TRBV2	NA	14	TRBJ2-5	CASSDPTVQETQYF	TGTGCCAGCAGTGACCCGACAGTGCAAGAGACCCAGTACTTC
TRBD1	TRBV11-3	once	16	TRBJ2-4	CASSTYRGESKNIQYF	TGTGCCAGCAGCACCTACAGGGGGGAGTCCAAAAACATTCAGTACTTC
NA	TRBV25-1	few	14	TRBJ1-1	CASSESSRFTEAFF	TGTGCCAGCAGTGAATCTTCCAGGTTTACTGAAGCTTTCTTT
TRBD1	TRBV7-2	few	14	TRBJ1-5	CASSSGQGNQPQHF	TGTGCCAGCAGCTCGGGACAGGGTAATCAGCCCCAGCATTTT
NA	TRBV6-1	once	13	TRBJ2-7	CASRTGQSYEQYF	TGTGCCAGCAGGACCGGACAGTCCTACGAGCAGTACTTC
TRBD2	TRBV10-3	NA	16	TRBJ2-1	CAISPLSGGANNEQFF	TGTGCCATCAGTCCCCTTAGCGGGGGAGCCAACAATGAGCAGTTCTTC
TRBD2	TRBV2	few	15	TRBJ2-3	CASSPGTSETDTQYF	TGTGCCAGCAGCCCCGGGACTAGCGAAACAGATACGCAGTATTTT
NA	TRBV30	few	17	TRBJ1-3	CAWIRDVRFIGGNTIYF	TGTGCCTGGATTCGGGACGTCCGCTTTATCGGGGGAAACACCATATATTTT
NA	TRBV9	once	16	TRBJ2-2	CASSVASISNTGELFF	TGTGCCAGCAGCGTAGCCTCCATCTCGAACACCGGGGAGCTGTTTTTT
NA	TRBV6-1	few	14	TRBJ1-5	CASSDGGGNQPQHF	TGTGCCAGCAGTGACGGGGGTGGCAATCAGCCCCAGCATTTT
NA	TRBV2	few	11	TRBJ2-5	CATEYQETQYF	TGTGCCACAGAATACCAAGAGACCCAGTACTTC
NA	TRBV15	NA	14	TRBJ1-2	CATSRGPEGVGYTF	TGTGCCACCAGCAGAGGACCTGAGGGGGTCGGCTACACCTTC
NA	TRBV29-1	NA	13	TRBJ1-1	CSVGPSQNTEAFF	TGCAGCGTGGGGCCGAGCCAGAACACTGAAGCTTTCTTT
NA	TRBV6-4	NA	10	TRBJ1-1	CASSGRRAFF	TGTGCCAGCAGTGGCCGACGGGCTTTCTTT
TRBD1	TRBV10-3	few	17	TRBJ2-6	CAIRPGTGTSGANVLTF	TGTGCCATCAGGCCCGGGACAGGGACCTCTGGGGCCAACGTCCTGACTTTC
NA	TRBV6-6	few	11	TRBJ1-2	CASMGEYGYTF	TGTGCCAGCATGGGGGAATATGGCTACACCTTC
NA	TRBV7-8	NA	14	TRBJ1-2	CASSFSRLNYGYTF	TGTGCCAGCAGCTTTTCTCGGCTTAACTATGGCTACACCTTC
TRBD1	TRBV25-1	NA	13	TRBJ1-2	CASSGDRVDGYTF	TGTGCCAGCAGTGGAGACAGGGTTGATGGCTACACCTTC